Listed below are T cell receptor beta chains from one sample, sequenced in a study of esophageal squamous cell carcinoma under preoperative chemotherapy. Each CDR3 protein gets one entry after TCRdb re-called the PCR reads with MiXCR. The sample shows approximately 15,000 distinct CDR3 sequences, roughly 60% of them seen only once. Sample acquisition took place from a patient given preoperative chemotherapy. These TCRs come from a human donor with esophageal squamous cell carcinoma. The donor label of this sample is uncertain. CDR3s include the opening cysteine and the closing phenylalanine or tryptophan. The order of the fields is J gene, CDR3 length, V gene, CDR3 protein.

TRBJ2-5 | 15 | TRBV7-2 | CASSLDRLSRDKQYF
TRBJ1-2 | 11 | TRBV6-5 | CASVSNYGYTF
TRBJ2-1 | 13 | TRBV12-3/TRBV12-4 | CASSRGSYNEQFF
TRBJ2-1 | 15 | TRBV6-2/TRBV6-3 | CASSQTGLEDYEQFF
TRBJ2-3 | 16 | TRBV6-1 | CASRRNRGGDPDTQYF
TRBJ2-1 | 12 | TRBV6-1 | CASTTLSNEQFF
TRBJ2-3 | 13 | TRBV6-1 | CARGAGDNDTQYF
TRBJ2-4 | 12 | TRBV6-5 | CASSYSRTREYF
TRBJ2-2 | 14 | TRBV6-2/TRBV6-3 | CASSWGGNTGELFF
TRBJ2-1 | 12 | TRBV6-1 | CASSVSARLPFF
TRBJ2-4 | 14 | TRBV10-3 | CRGSGRGAKNIQYF
TRBJ2-2 | 17 | TRBV24-1 | CATSDPGLAANTGELFF
NA | 12 | TRBV7-8 | CASSPHSYEQYF
TRBJ2-4 | 14 | TRBV6-1 | CAGGGGQEGDIQYF
TRBJ2-1 | 15 | TRBV7-6 | CASSLTRLPYNEQFF
TRBJ2-5 | 15 | TRBV7-6 | CASSLSPSNQETQYF
NA | 15 | TRBV20-1 | CSARKGLSSYNEQFF
TRBJ1-1 | 13 | TRBV6-5 | CASRRTVNTEAFF
TRBJ2-2 | 13 | TRBV6-1 | CASRDVNTGELFF